The sequence of this T cell receptor beta chain was determined in a study of cytomegalovirus exposure and HLA in healthy donors. Regarding the study as a whole: Several top significant clusters appeared, in a later analysis, to be linked to common viral pathogens.

Trimming shortened V by 5 bases and J by 0 bases, and 8 bases separated the two germline ends. This CDR3 spans 14 amino acids. Germline V lookup: CDR1 KGHSH, CDR2 LQKENI. PCR was performed using 60 Vbeta and 13 Jbeta primers. The repertoire was sequenced with immunoSEQ multiplex PCR; TCRdb's copy has only in-frame clones and lacks some. Of 45,000 to 65,000 clones listed, 65% to 85% are singletons. Notes on this clone: Antigen unknown.

The J gene is TRBJ1-3, the V gene TRBV18; perhaps TRBD1 as D (5 bases). Sequencing was done on a sample of PBMCs. This sequence originates from a man in his late teens or twenties in good health and CMV-seronegative. As DNA, the CDR3 is TGTGCCAGCTCAAGGGGCGACTCTGGAAACACCATATATTTT. As protein: CASSRGDSGNTIYF.